These T cell receptor beta chains were read from a single sample in a study of PD-1 blockade in classical Hodgkin lymphoma. Profiling relied on immunoSEQ multiplex PCR, and the TCRdb table lists in-frame clones only, not all of them. Of just under 65,000 clones listed, 91% are singletons. Material: peripheral blood mononuclear cells (PBMCs), obtained before the fourth cycle of nivolumab. These receptors originate from a human donor with classical Hodgkin lymphoma. Both conserved end residues are part of each CDR3. A D gene is named only where the DNA matches it firmly. Size is omitted from some rows. Given values are once, few, many or a class for expanded clones.

size	D	V	J	CDR3	DNA
-	-	TRBV6-5	TRBJ1-1	CASTPNTEAFF	TGTGCCAGCACCCCGAACACTGAAGCTTTCTTT
-	-	TRBV6-5	TRBJ2-7	CASSYSRGYEQYF	TGTGCCAGCAGTTACTCGAGGGGCTACGAGCAGTACTTC
-	TRBD2	TRBV9	TRBJ2-5	CASSARFGGGETQYF	TGTGCCAGCAGCGCCCGATTCGGCGGGGGGGAGACCCAGTACTTC
-	-	TRBV12-5	TRBJ1-2	CASGPGAGYGYTF	TGTGCTAGTGGGCCAGGGGCGGGCTATGGCTACACCTTC
-	-	TRBV2	TRBJ1-2	CASSVLGAGYTF	TGTGCCAGCAGCGTTCTAGGGGCGGGCTACACCTTC
-	-	TRBV5-4	TRBJ2-7	CASSPQDRIYEQYF	TGTGCCAGCAGCCCACAGGACAGAATATACGAGCAGTACTTC
-	-	TRBV6-4	TRBJ1-2	CASQSPGPGGGYTF	TGTGCCAGCCAAAGCCCAGGGCCGGGGGGTGGCTACACCTTC
few	-	TRBV7-9	TRBJ1-1	CASSQNVQGVEAFF	TGTGCCAGCAGCCAAAACGTACAGGGAGTAGAAGCTTTCTTT
-	-	TRBV27	TRBJ2-7	CASSFGASYEQYF	TGTGCCAGCAGTTTTGGCGCCTCCTACGAGCAGTACTTC
once	-	TRBV29-1	TRBJ1-2	CSVEHPHLQGYGYTF	TGCAGCGTTGAGCATCCCCACTTACAGGGCTATGGCTACACCTTC
-	-	TRBV28	TRBJ1-1	CASSRLGRVGVNTEAFF	TGTGCCAGCAGTCGCCTGGGGAGGGTCGGGGTAAACACTGAAGCTTTCTTT
once	-	TRBV4-1	TRBJ2-5	CASSQAGQTQETQYF	TGCGCCAGCAGCCAGGCAGGGCAGACACAAGAGACCCAGTACTTC
once	-	TRBV27	TRBJ2-1	CASTLNGGFNEQFF	TGTGCCAGCACACTCAACGGGGGTTTCAATGAGCAGTTCTTC
once	-	TRBV21-1	TRBJ2-1	CASIQGGLGNEQFF	TGTGCCAGCATCCAGGGAGGGTTGGGCAATGAGCAGTTCTTC
-	-	TRBV5-7	TRBJ1-1	CASLHLRIRGAVDTEAFF	TGTGCCAGCCTCCACCTTCGAATCAGGGGCGCGGTGGACACTGAAGCTTTCTTT